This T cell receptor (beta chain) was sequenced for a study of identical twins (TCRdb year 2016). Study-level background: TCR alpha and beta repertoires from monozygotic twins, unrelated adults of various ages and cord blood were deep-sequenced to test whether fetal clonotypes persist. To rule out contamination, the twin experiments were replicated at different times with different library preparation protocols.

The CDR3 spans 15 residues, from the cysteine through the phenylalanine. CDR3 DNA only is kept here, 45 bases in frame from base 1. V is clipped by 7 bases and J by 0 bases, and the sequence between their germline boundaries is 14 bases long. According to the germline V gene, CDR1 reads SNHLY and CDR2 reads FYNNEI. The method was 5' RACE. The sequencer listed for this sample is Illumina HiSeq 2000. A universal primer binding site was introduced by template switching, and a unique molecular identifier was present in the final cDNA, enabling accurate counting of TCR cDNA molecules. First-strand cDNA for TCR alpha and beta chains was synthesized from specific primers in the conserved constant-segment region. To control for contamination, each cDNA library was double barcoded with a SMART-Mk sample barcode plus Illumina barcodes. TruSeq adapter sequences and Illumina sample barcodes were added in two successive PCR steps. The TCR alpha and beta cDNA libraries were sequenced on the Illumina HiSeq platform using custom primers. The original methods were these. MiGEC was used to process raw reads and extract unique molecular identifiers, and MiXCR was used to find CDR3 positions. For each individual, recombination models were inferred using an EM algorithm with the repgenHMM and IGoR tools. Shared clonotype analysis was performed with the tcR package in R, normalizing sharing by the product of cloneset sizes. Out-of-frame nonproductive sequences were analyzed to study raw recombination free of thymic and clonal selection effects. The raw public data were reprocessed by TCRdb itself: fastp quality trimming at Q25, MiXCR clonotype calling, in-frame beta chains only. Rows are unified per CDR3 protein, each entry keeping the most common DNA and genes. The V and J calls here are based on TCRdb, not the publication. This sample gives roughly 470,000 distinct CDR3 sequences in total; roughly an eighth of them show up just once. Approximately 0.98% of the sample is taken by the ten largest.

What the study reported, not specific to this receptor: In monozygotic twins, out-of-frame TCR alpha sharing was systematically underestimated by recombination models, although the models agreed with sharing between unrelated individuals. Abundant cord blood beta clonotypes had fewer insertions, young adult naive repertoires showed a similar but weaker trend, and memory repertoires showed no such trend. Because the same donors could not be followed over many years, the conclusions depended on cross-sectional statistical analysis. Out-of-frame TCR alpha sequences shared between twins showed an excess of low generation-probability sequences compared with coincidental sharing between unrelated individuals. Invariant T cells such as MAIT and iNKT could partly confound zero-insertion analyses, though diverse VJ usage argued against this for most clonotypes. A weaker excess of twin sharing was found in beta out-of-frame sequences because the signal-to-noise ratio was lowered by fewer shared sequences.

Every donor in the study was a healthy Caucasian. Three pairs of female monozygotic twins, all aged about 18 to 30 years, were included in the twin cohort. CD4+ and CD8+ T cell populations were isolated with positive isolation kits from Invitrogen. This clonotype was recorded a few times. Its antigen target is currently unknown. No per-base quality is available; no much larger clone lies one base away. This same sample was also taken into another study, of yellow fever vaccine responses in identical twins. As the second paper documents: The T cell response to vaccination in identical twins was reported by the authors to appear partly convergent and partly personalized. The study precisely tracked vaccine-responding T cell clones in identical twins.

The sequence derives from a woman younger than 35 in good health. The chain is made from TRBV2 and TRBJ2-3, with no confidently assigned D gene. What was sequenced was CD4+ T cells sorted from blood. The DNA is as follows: TGTGCCAGCACGGTGGAGCTAGGGAGCACAGATACGCAGTATTTT. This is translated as CASTVELGSTDTQYF.